This TCR beta chain originates from a study of shared clonotypes between healthy human individuals. It was CD45RO-negative cells, positively selected for CCR7, that made up naive CD8 cells, with terminally differentiated effector memory CD45RA+ cells excluded. The table came from immunoSEQ multiplex PCR; TCRdb's copy has only in-frame clones and leaves some out. The data contain under 2,000,000 clones, less than 95% of them singletons. The TCR originated in a man aged 18 to 29 in good health. The sequenced sample consisted of naive CD8+ T cells sorted from blood.

CDR3 in DNA: TGTGCCAGCAGCTTAGCGGCAGGAGCGTACGAGCAGTACTTC. Residues: CASSLAAGAYEQYF. The chain combines TRBV7-9 with TRBJ2-7; no definite D call. V lost 0 bases to trimming and J lost 4 bases, with 10 bases between them. Germline V gene lookup returns CDR1 SEHNR and CDR2 FQNEAQ (reference sequence). This CDR3 spans 14 amino acids.